The 25 T cell receptor beta chains reported below all come from one sample, sequenced in a study of control samples from healthy donors and cancer patients. Measured with immunoSEQ multiplex PCR; TCRdb has only the in-frame clones, and not every one. The table records roughly 63,000 clones, roughly 90% of them present only once. Sequences were obtained from PBMCs. Receptor source: a middle-aged man with colorectal cancer.

The chain is built from TRBV30 and TRBJ2-7, with D possibly being TRBD1 or TRBD2 (5 bases each). Germline-derived CDR1 and CDR2 are GTSNPN and SVGIG (reference sequence). CDR3 size: 13 residues. Trimming removed 5 bases at V and 1 base at J, with 12 bases between. The CDR3: CAWDRGPSYEQYF. The CDR3, as DNA: TGTGCCTGGGACCGGGGACCTTCCTACGAGCAGTACTTC.

The V gene is TRBV3-1 (or the pseudogene TRBV3-2), the J gene TRBJ2-1; 12 nucleotides match TRBD2. Germline CDR1 LGHDT, CDR2 YNNKEL (reference sequence). The CDR3 length is 16 residues. V was pared by 1 base and J by 6 bases, with 4 bases of the junction left unmatched. In DNA, the CDR3 is TGTGCCAGCAGCCAAGGTAGGACTAGCGGGATCAATGAGCAGTTCTTC. The encoded protein is CASSQGRTSGINEQFF.

The chain links TRBV15 to TRBJ1-1, with D perhaps matching TRBD1 (5 bases). The V gene lost 2 bases and the J gene lost 6 bases, with 22 bases spanning the gap. In germline, CDR1 is LNHNV, CDR2 YYDKDF (reference sequence). The length of the CDR3 is 17 residues. The CDR3 DNA sequence: TGTGCCACCAGCAGATCTGGCCCGGGACGCAATCGGCCTGAAGCTTTCTTT. This encodes CATSRSGPGRNRPEAFF.

V usage is TRBV6-2 or TRBV6-3 and J usage is TRBJ1-1; D gene unclear. Per germline, CDR1 MNHEY and CDR2 SVGEGT. V lost 5 bases to trimming and J lost 5 bases, with 18 bases between them. The CDR3 is 15 amino acids. CDR3 nucleotides: TGTGCCAGCAGTAACGCCGGGTCCCTGATGACTGAAGCTTTCTTT. It yields the protein CASSNAGSLMTEAFF.

This chain connects TRBV3-1 (or the pseudogene TRBV3-2) to TRBJ2-5; TRBD1 is a possible D gene (5 bases). CDR1 and CDR2 (germline): LGHDT, YNNKEL (reference sequence). Between the trimmed V and J ends, which lost 7 bases and 1 base, there was a span of 10 bases. The CDR3 loop spans 13 amino acids. The CDR3 bases are TGTGCCAGCACTCGGACAAGCCAAGAGACCCAGTACTTC. It translates to CASTRTSQETQYF.

The chain recombines TRBV11-2 with TRBJ1-6; D gene ambiguous. The germline V gene encodes CDR1 SGHAT and CDR2 FQNNGV. This CDR3 spans 14 amino acids. The ends were cut back, 1 base at V and 9 bases at J, with 10 bases in the middle. CDR3 DNA: TGTGCCAGCAGCTTAGGGACTCAAACTTCACCCCTCCACTTT. Protein product: CASSLGTQTSPLHF. The variable domain in full, completed from reference TRBV11-2 and TRBJ1-6, reads EAGVAQSPRYKIIEKRQSVAFWCNPISGHATLYWYQQILGQGPKLLIQFQNNGVVDDSQLPKDRFSAERLKGVDSTLKIQPAKLEDSAVYLCASSLGTQTSPLHFGNGTRLTVT.

The chain combines TRBV3-1 (or the pseudogene TRBV3-2) with TRBJ2-5; D call uncertain. Germline V gene lookup returns CDR1 LGHDT and CDR2 YNNKEL (reference sequence). Trimming removed 7 bases from V and 1 base from J, with 13 bases in between. CDR3 length: 14 residues. DNA of the CDR3: TGTGCCAGCACCCTCTCGGGCCGCCAAGAGACCCAGTACTTC. Translating it yields CASTLSGRQETQYF.

This sequence joins TRBV7-3 and TRBJ2-3; D tentatively reads TRBD1 or TRBD2 (5 bases each). The CDR3 spans 15 residues. V shed 5 bases and J shed 0 bases, with 12 bases lying between them. The germline V gene encodes CDR1 SGHTA and CDR2 FQGTGA. This chain's CDR3 is CASSQIWGSTDTQYF. The CDR3 nucleotides read TGTGCCAGCAGCCAAATTTGGGGGAGCACAGATACGCAGTATTTT. Full variable domain (outside the CDR3, taken from reference TRBV7-3 and TRBJ2-3): GAGVSQTPSNKVTEKGKYVELRCDPISGHTALYWYRQSLGQGPEFLIYFQGTGAADDSGLPNDRFFAVRPEGSVSTLKIQRTERGDSAVYLCASSQIWGSTDTQYFGPGTRLTVL.

The gene calls are TRBV19 and TRBJ1-5; 11 bases map to TRBD1. Germline loops: CDR1 LNHDA, CDR2 SQIVND (reference sequence). After removal of 4 bases from V and 6 bases from J, the junction contained 5 bases not matched to a gene. This CDR3 spans 15 amino acids. The CDR3 sequence: CASSNGDRGVQPQHF. The DNA for the CDR3 is TGTGCCAGTAGTAATGGGGACAGGGGGGTTCAGCCCCAGCATTTT.

V and J are TRBV7-2 and TRBJ1-1; tentative D call: TRBD1 (5 bases). This CDR3 is built from 11 residues. V lost 3 bases and J lost 8, with 7 bases in between. In germline, CDR1 is SGHTA, CDR2 FQGNSA. DNA of the CDR3: TGTGCCAGCAGCTTGCCAGGGGAAGCTTTCTTT. Amino acid sequence: CASSLPGEAFF. The variable domain in full, with the rest retrieved from reference TRBV7-2 and TRBJ1-1, is GAGVSQSPSNKVTEKGKDVELRCDPISGHTALYWYRQSLGQGLEFLIYFQGNSAPDKSGLPSDRFSAERTGGSVSTLTIQRTQQEDSAVYLCASSLPGEAFFGQGTRLTVV.

This rearrangement joins TRBV9 to TRBJ2-1, with TRBD2 as a possible D gene (6 bases). This CDR3 has 14 amino acids. Germline V lookup: CDR1 SGDLS, CDR2 YYNGEE. V lost 0 bases and J 5 bases, leaving 9 bases between the germline ends. The CDR3 DNA reads as TGTGCCAGCAGCGTAGTCGGGGGACACAATGAGCAGTTCTTC. Its protein is CASSVVGGHNEQFF.

The J gene is TRBJ1-5, the V gene TRBV10-2; D remains unclear. Germline V gene sequence: CDR1 WSHSY, CDR2 SAAADI. The ends were cut back, 7 bases at V and 0 bases at J, with 7 bases in the middle. The CDR3 contains 13 residues. The CDR3 protein is CASTDNSNQPQHF. The CDR3 region has the DNA TGCGCCAGCACCGACAATAGCAATCAGCCCCAGCATTTT.

V gene TRBV18 combines with J gene TRBJ1-6; D gene ambiguous. This CDR3 region has 13 residues. V was cut by 8 bases and J by 7 bases, with 12 bases left in between. CDR1 and CDR2 (germline): KGHSH, LQKENI. The DNA of the CDR3 is TGTGCCAGCCGTACAGAAGGCAATTCACCCCTCCACTTT. It specifies CASRTEGNSPLHF.

The CDR3 DNA sequence: TGTGCCAGCTCCAAAGAGATGGACAGGGGAGAGTTCTTT. Translation gives CASSKEMDRGEFF. The chain couples TRBV18 to TRBJ1-1; 9 bases are shared with TRBD1. This CDR3 is built from 13 residues. CDR1 is KGHSH and CDR2 is LQKENI in the germline V gene. V dropped 6 bases and J dropped 14; count of bases not matched to a gene: 13.

The rearrangement links TRBV19 to TRBJ1-1, with 7 positions matching TRBD1. Germline V gene sequence: CDR1 LNHDA, CDR2 SQIVND (reference sequence). This CDR3 has 16 amino acids. Trimming at V came to 1 base and at J to 6 bases, leaving 11 bases not matched to a gene. The CDR3, as DNA: TGTGCCAGTAGTATAGGGCAGAGACAGGGAAGATCTGAAGCTTTCTTT. Translation gives CASSIGQRQGRSEAFF.

This rearrangement joins TRBV9 to TRBJ1-5; 7 bases are a match to TRBD1. V lost 3 bases to trimming and J lost 9 bases; unmatched junction nucleotides: 9. Germline-derived CDR1 and CDR2 are SGDLS and YYNGEE. The CDR3 is made up of 14 amino acids. Here the CDR3 reads CASSGEGQFGPQHF. CDR3 in DNA: TGTGCCAGCAGCGGGGAGGGACAGTTCGGGCCCCAGCATTTT.

This rearrangement joins TRBV4-1 to TRBJ2-4; 7 nucleotides agree with TRBD1. This CDR3 is 14 amino acids long. With 4 bases clipped from V and 7 bases from J, the junction kept 7 bases outside the gene matches. Per the germline V gene, CDR1 is MGHRA and CDR2 is YSYEKL. The CDR3 region has the DNA TGCGCCAGCAGCCCCCCGGACAGGAGGAACATTCAGTACTTC. This translates into CASSPPDRRNIQYF.

The chain employs TRBV7-7 and TRBJ2-5; no definite D call. The CDR3 has 15 residues. Germline values: CDR1 SSHAT, CDR2 FNYEAQ (reference sequence). Trimming cost V 0 bases and J 1 base, with 9 bases left between them. The DNA of the CDR3 is TGTGCCAGCAGCTTAGCAGGGAACCGCCAAGAGACCCAGTACTTC. It yields the protein CASSLAGNRQETQYF.

The J gene is TRBJ2-2, the V gene TRBV6-4; 12 bases are shared with TRBD2. The V and J ends lost 5 bases and 2 bases, in that order; junction bases with no gene match: 6. The CDR3 spans 17 residues. Germline loops: CDR1 MRHNA, CDR2 SNTAGT. This CDR3 reads CASSQTSGGSNTGELFF. DNA of the CDR3: TGTGCCAGCAGTCAGACTAGCGGGGGTTCAAACACCGGGGAGCTGTTTTTT.

The CDR3 sequence: CASSEARGLASEETQYF. In DNA, the CDR3 is TGTGCCAGCAGTGAAGCGCGGGGACTAGCGAGTGAAGAGACCCAGTACTTC. V usage is TRBV2 and J usage is TRBJ2-5, with 10 bases that match TRBD2. This CDR3 is built from 17 residues. The trim removed 0 bases at V and 3 bases at J, leaving 7 bases unmatched. Germline values: CDR1 SNHLY, CDR2 FYNNEI. The variable domain in full, completed from reference TRBV2 and TRBJ2-5, reads EPEVTQTPSHQVTQMGQEVILRCVPISNHLYFYWYRQILGQKVEFLVSFYNNEISEKSEIFDDQFSVERPDGSNFTLKIRSTKLEDSAMYFCASSEARGLASEETQYFGPGTRLLVL.

The rearrangement uses TRBV12-3 or TRBV12-4 and TRBJ1-2; D gene unclear. The CDR3 spans 13 residues. The germline V and J ends were trimmed by 1 base and 2 bases, with 5 bases remaining between them. CDR3 DNA sequence: TGTGCCAGCAGTTTAGACAACAACTATGGCTACACCTTC. Translating gives CASSLDNNYGYTF.

The gene calls are TRBV2 and TRBJ1-2, with 7 bases lining up with TRBD1. This CDR3 contains 13 residues. Germline CDR1 reads SNHLY; CDR2 reads FYNNEI. Trimming took 6 bases from V and 2 from J; bases not matched to a gene: 3. The CDR3 loop is CASRAQGNYGYTF. The CDR3 region has the DNA TGTGCCAGCAGAGCACAGGGGAACTATGGCTACACCTTC. Variable domain in full (rest from reference TRBV2 and TRBJ1-2): EPEVTQTPSHQVTQMGQEVILRCVPISNHLYFYWYRQILGQKVEFLVSFYNNEISEKSEIFDDQFSVERPDGSNFTLKIRSTKLEDSAMYFCASRAQGNYGYTFGSGTRLTVV.

This clone was counted once. The rearrangement joins TRBV5-8 to TRBJ2-5, with 11 bases lining up with TRBD2. Germline CDR1 reads SGHTS; CDR2 reads YDEGEE. V trimming: 0 bases; J trimming: 1 base; junction bases outside the gene matches: 2. The CDR3 extends over 16 amino acids. CDR3 sequence reads: CASSLGLAGGQETQYF. CDR3 sequence (DNA): TGTGCCAGCAGCTTGGGCCTAGCGGGGGGCCAAGAGACCCAGTACTTC.

The chain recombines TRBV6-5 with TRBJ2-2; D not certain. Germline assignment: CDR1 MNHEY and CDR2 SVGAGI. V gave up 5 bases and J gave up 8 bases, with 12 bases separating them. The CDR3 spans 13 residues. For the CDR3, the DNA is TGTGCCAGCAGTCGAACATCACCGGGGGAGCTGTTTTTT. The encoded protein is CASSRTSPGELFF.

This chain links TRBV4-1 with TRBJ1-1; a weak D match, TRBD1 (6 bases). Trimming removed 3 bases at V and 4 bases at J, with 15 bases between. Germline assignment: CDR1 MGHRA and CDR2 YSYEKL. CDR3 length: 15 amino acids. The CDR3 DNA reads as TGCGCCAGCAGCCACCGCAAGGGGGAGTTCACTGAAGCTTTCTTT. Translation gives CASSHRKGEFTEAFF.